This T cell receptor (beta chain) appears in the sequencing data of a study of CD8 T cells in ankylosing spondylitis. Findings of the study overall: Seven to nine highly homologous variants formed a TCR beta motif that appeared characteristic of ankylosing spondylitis blood. Earlier authors reported some of these motif variants in reactive arthritis synovial fluid and blood. Peripheral blood samples showed relatively rare disease-linked clones, and these clones were CD8+.

Using quantitative 5'-RACE with molecular barcodes, the authors made TCR beta libraries. One entry per CDR3 protein, called by TCRdb with MiXCR from the 5' RACE reads. The sample has more than 400,000 distinct CDR3 sequences, approximately 5% seen once. This clonotype was seen repeatedly, ten times or more. Its cognate antigen is unknown. Looked up from germline, CDR1 is SQVTM and CDR2 is ANQGSEA. The V end was cut by 0 bases, the J end by 8 bases, with 20 bases between. CDR3 size: 16 residues. Sequencing was done on a sample of blood, either unsorted or a sorted T cell fraction (not recorded which). The chain has TRBV29-1 and TRBJ2-1; D ambiguous. This clonotype originated in a male donor with ankylosing spondylitis. Written as DNA, the CDR3 is TGCAGCGTTGAAGATATCCCTCCCACATCTCACGATGAGCAGTTCTTC. It translates to CSVEDIPPTSHDEQFF.